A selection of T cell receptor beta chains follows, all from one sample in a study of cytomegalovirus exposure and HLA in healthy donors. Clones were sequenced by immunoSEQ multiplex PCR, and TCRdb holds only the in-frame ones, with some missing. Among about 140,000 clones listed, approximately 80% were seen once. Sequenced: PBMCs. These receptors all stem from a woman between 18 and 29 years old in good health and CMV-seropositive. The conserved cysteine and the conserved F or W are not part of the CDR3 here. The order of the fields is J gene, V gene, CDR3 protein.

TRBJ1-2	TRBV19	ASSIGDSYGYT
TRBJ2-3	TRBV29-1	SIRPGTDTQY
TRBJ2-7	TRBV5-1	ASSSSAGGSYEQY
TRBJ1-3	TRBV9	ASSVSSLSGNTIY
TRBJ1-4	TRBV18	ASSFARGREKLF
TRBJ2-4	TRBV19	ASSIDGTGPKNIQY
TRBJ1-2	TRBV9	ASSENQGVAGYT
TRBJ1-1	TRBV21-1	ASSFRTGGRTEAF
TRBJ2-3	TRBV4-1	ASSQSAGLTDTQY
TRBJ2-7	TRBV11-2	ASSLGIRSSGGISEQY
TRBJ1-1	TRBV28	ASSPDRGRWGTEAF
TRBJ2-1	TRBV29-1	SVEQLAGGPQRNEQF
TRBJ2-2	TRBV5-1	ASSFARLAGVRTRELF
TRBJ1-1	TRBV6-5	ASSYSSTVAF